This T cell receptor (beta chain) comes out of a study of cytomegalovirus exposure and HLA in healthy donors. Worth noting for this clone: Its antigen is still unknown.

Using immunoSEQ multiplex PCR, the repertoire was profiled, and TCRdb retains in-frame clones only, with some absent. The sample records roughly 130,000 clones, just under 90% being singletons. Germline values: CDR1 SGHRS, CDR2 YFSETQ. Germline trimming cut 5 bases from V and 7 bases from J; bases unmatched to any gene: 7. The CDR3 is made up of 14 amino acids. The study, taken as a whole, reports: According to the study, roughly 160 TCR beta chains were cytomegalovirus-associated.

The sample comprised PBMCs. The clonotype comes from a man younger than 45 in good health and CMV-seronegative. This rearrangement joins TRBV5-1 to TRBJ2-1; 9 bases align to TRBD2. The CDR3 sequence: CASRLSGGLNEQFF. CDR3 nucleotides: TGCGCCAGCAGACTTAGCGGGGGTCTTAATGAGCAGTTCTTC.